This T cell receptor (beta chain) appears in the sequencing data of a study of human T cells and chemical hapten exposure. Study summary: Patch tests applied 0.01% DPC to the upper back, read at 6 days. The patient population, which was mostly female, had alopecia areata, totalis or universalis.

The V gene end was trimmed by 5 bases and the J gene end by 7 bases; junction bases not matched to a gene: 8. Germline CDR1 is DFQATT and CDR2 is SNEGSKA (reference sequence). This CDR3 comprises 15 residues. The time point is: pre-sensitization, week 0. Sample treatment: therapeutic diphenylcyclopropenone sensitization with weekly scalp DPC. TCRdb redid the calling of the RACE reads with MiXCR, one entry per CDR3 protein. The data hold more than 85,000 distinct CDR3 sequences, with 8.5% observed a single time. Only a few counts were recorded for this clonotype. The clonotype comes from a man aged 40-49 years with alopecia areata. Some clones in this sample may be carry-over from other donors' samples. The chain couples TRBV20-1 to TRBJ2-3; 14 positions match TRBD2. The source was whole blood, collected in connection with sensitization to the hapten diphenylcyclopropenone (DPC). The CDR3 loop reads CSASGLAGGFNTQYF. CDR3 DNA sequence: TGCAGTGCTTCCGGACTAGCGGGAGGTTTTAATACGCAGTATTTT.